A selection of T cell receptor beta chains follows, all from one sample in a study of T cells in Graves' hyperthyroidism and ophthalmopathy. MiXCR, applied by TCRdb to the multiplex PCR reads, yields one record per CDR3 protein. The sample carries 450,000 to 650,000 distinct CDR3 sequences, 17% recorded once. The sample was blood. Receptor source: a woman younger than 30 with Graves' ophthalmopathy. The CDR3 runs from the conserved cysteine through the conserved F or W. A D gene is named only where the DNA matches it firmly. Expanded clones get a size class; other rows say once, few or many, or leave the size out.

V	size	D	J	DNA	CDR3
TRBV12-3/TRBV12-4	.	TRBD1	TRBJ1-1	TGTGCCAGCAGTTTAGATTCAGGGGGCCTAAGCCCGGTTGAAGCTTTCTTT	CASSLDSGGLSPVEAFF
TRBV28	few	.	TRBJ2-5	TGTGCCAGCACCGGAGGGCTAAGGGAGACCCAGTACTTC	CASTGGLRETQYF
TRBV11-2	many	.	TRBJ1-3	TGTGCCAGCAGCCCCAGAGCAGCCTTTTCTGGAAACACCATATATTTT	CASSPRAAFSGNTIYF
TRBV20-1	few	.	TRBJ2-3	TGCAGTGCTCAAAAAACAGGTTACGGCACAGATACGCAGTATTTT	CSAQKTGYGTDTQYF
TRBV28	many	.	TRBJ2-2	TGTGCCAGCAGTCCCAACAGGGGCGGGGGCGGGGAGCTGTTTTTT	CASSPNRGGGGELFF
TRBV9	.	.	TRBJ2-5	TGTGCCAGCAGCGTGTGGGGGGGGGCCCAAGAGACCCAGTACTTC	CASSVWGGAQETQYF
TRBV28	many	.	TRBJ2-5	TGTGCCAGCAGTTTACGGGGAGAGACCCAGTACTTC	CASSLRGETQYF
TRBV6-1	.	.	TRBJ1-6	TGTGCCAGCAGTACAGGCAACAACTATAATTCACCCCTCCACTTT	CASSTGNNYNSPLHF
TRBV7-9	few	.	TRBJ1-1	TGTGCCAGCAGCGCCAGGACAGCGGGAGACACTGAAGCTTTCTTT	CASSARTAGDTEAFF
TRBV2	many	.	TRBJ1-4	TGTGCCAGCAGTGATCTCCGAACTAATGAAAAACTGTTTTTT	CASSDLRTNEKLFF
TRBV7-2	many	.	TRBJ2-5	TGTGCCAGCAGCTTGGTAGGGGAGTGGCAAGAGACCCAGTACTTC	CASSLVGEWQETQYF
TRBV20-1	few	TRBD2	TRBJ2-2	TGCAGTGCTAGAGATAGCGGGAAGTTCGCGAACACCGGGGAGCTGTTTTTT	CSARDSGKFANTGELFF
TRBV7-2	few	.	TRBJ2-7	TGTGCCAGCAGCTCCTATTTGGGGTCCACCTACGAGCAGTACTTC	CASSSYLGSTYEQYF
TRBV29-1	few	TRBD2	TRBJ2-3	TGCAGCGGGGTAGGACTAGCGGGGATCACAGATACGCAGTATTTT	CSGVGLAGITDTQYF
TRBV10-3	many	TRBD1	TRBJ1-5	TGTGCCATCAGTGAGATTTTCAGGGGGGACCAGCCCCAGCATTTT	CAISEIFRGDQPQHF
TRBV12-3/TRBV12-4	many	.	TRBJ1-1	TGTGCCAGCAGTACCCGGGCCCCGAGGACTGAAGCTTTCTTT	CASSTRAPRTEAFF
TRBV30	many	TRBD1	TRBJ2-7	TGTGCCTCCACGGACAGGGGGCTATACGAGCAGTACTTC	CASTDRGLYEQYF
TRBV3-1	many	.	TRBJ1-1	TGTGCCAGCAGCCATAGAGGGGCCGCGGCCCCTGAAGCTTTCTTT	CASSHRGAAAPEAFF
TRBV4-1	few	.	TRBJ2-3	TGCGCCAGCAGCCAAGGAGGGACCCCGGGAGTCACAGATACGCAGTATTTT	CASSQGGTPGVTDTQYF
TRBV2	.	TRBD2	TRBJ2-3	TGTGCCTCCAGCGGGAGAAACGCAGATACGCAGTATTTT	CASSGRNADTQYF
TRBV7-9	.	TRBD1	TRBJ2-7	TGTGCCAGCAGCTTTGGAGACAGGGGGGCGAGATCCGAGCAGTACTTC	CASSFGDRGARSEQYF
TRBV5-8	.	TRBD1	TRBJ1-3	TGTGCCAGCAGAGACCGGGACAGGGTTTCTGGAAACACCATATATTTT	CASRDRDRVSGNTIYF
TRBV4-2	.	TRBD1	TRBJ1-1	TGTGCCAGCAGCCAAGAGAACAGGGGGCGCGTGAACACTGAAGCTTTCTTT	CASSQENRGRVNTEAFF
TRBV7-3	many	.	TRBJ2-3	TGTGCCAGCAGCCCAGAGGGGGGGACCACAGATACGCAGTATTTT	CASSPEGGTTDTQYF
TRBV6-1	many	.	TRBJ2-7	TGTGCCAGCAGTCCCCCAAGGGCAGGGCGTTCGCTCGAGCAGTACTTC	CASSPPRAGRSLEQYF
TRBV5-5	many	TRBD1	TRBJ1-2	TGTGCCAGCAGCTTATGGGACAGCCCCGAGGGCTACACCTTC	CASSLWDSPEGYTF
TRBV7-3	.	.	TRBJ2-5	TGTGCCAGCAGCTTAAATCAAGAGACCCAGTACTTC	CASSLNQETQYF
TRBV28	.	.	TRBJ1-1	TGTGCCAACAGTTTTCCGGGGACTGAAGCTTTCTTT	CANSFPGTEAFF
TRBV2	many	.	TRBJ1-4	TGTGCCAGCAGTCAAACGAATAGGCTTGAAAAACTGTTTTTT	CASSQTNRLEKLFF
TRBV30	many	TRBD1	TRBJ2-4	TGTGCCTGGAGTTCCGAGGACAGGGAAGGGGACATTCAGTACTTC	CAWSSEDREGDIQYF
TRBV20-1	many	TRBD1	TRBJ2-3	TGCAGTGCTAGGGAATGGACCAGGGGGCAAATAGATACGCAGTATTTT	CSAREWTRGQIDTQYF
TRBV27	many	TRBD2	TRBJ2-7	TGTGCCAGCAGTTTAAGGGTGGGGAGCGGGGGGGCGAAATACGAGCAGTACTTC	CASSLRVGSGGAKYEQYF
TRBV7-2	many	.	TRBJ2-7	TGTGCCAGCAGCGAACCAGTCGACGAGCAGTACTTC	CASSEPVDEQYF
TRBV19	few	.	TRBJ1-4	TGTGCCAGTAGCCGAATGAGGGCCCAGAATGAAAAACTGTTTTTT	CASSRMRAQNEKLFF
TRBV5-6	many	TRBD2	TRBJ2-7	TGTGCCAGCAGCATCGAGCGGGAACCCTACGAGCAGTACTTC	CASSIEREPYEQYF
TRBV3-1	many	TRBD2	TRBJ2-4	TGTGCCAGCAGCCAAACCGGACTAGCGGTCTACATTCAGTACTTC	CASSQTGLAVYIQYF
TRBV28	many	TRBD1	TRBJ1-1	TGTGCCAGCAGTTTCAGGGGGGTGAACACTGAAGCTTTCTTT	CASSFRGVNTEAFF
TRBV18	.	.	TRBJ2-1	TGTGCCAGCTCACAAGACACCTCCTCCTACAATGAGCAGTTCTTC	CASSQDTSSYNEQFF
TRBV28	few	.	TRBJ1-1	.	CASSWGSGAIF
TRBV3-1	few	TRBD1	TRBJ1-4	TGTGCCAGCAGCCCAACGACAGGGTTTTCAACTAATGAAAAACTGTTTTTT	CASSPTTGFSTNEKLFF
TRBV19	.	.	TRBJ1-6	TGTGCCAGTAGTATAGCTTCAGGGCGCAATTCACCCCTCCACTTT	CASSIASGRNSPLHF